The 6 T cell receptor beta chains presented below share a single source sample, sequenced in a study of technical replicates of blood from a few donors. Here immunoSEQ multiplex PCR was the method, and the copy in TCRdb shows in-frame clones only, minus some. The sample has approximately 81,000 clones; 90% to 96% are singletons. The sequenced sample was T cells isolated from PBMCs. The receptor source for this set is a human donor in good health.

The rearrangement links TRBV7-9 to TRBJ1-1; D ambiguous. Germline V gene sequence: CDR1 SEHNR, CDR2 FQNEAQ (reference sequence). Trimming removed 2 bases from V and 0 bases from J, with 22 bases in between. This CDR3 is 19 amino acids long. The CDR3 sequence: CASSLLIPRMTGMNTEAFF. CDR3 in DNA: TGTGCCAGCAGCTTATTGATTCCCAGAATGACGGGTATGAACACTGAAGCTTTCTTT.

The rearrangement uses TRBV7-9 and TRBJ1-4, with no clear D. Germline CDR1 and CDR2: SEHNR and FQNEAQ (reference sequence). V was cut by 3 bases and J by 1 base, with 6 bases left in between. The CDR3 has 14 amino acids. In DNA form, the CDR3 reads TGTGCCAGCAGCTTTGAGGGAACTAATGAAAAACTGTTTTTT. Encoded protein: CASSFEGTNEKLFF. The entire variable domain, with the rest obtained from reference TRBV7-9 and TRBJ1-4, is as follows: DTGVSQNPRHKITKRGQNVTFRCDPISEHNRLYWYRQTLGQGPEFLTYFQNEAQLEKSRLLSDRFSAERPKGSFSTLEIQRTEQGDSAMYLCASSFEGTNEKLFFGSGTQLSVL.

The genes are TRBV5-4 and TRBJ2-5, with D unclear. The V gene lost 4 bases and the J gene lost 1 base, with 8 bases spanning the gap. Germline loops: CDR1 SGHNT, CDR2 YYREEE (reference sequence). This CDR3 is 13 amino acids long. The CDR3 DNA follows: TGTGCCAGCAGCCTAAGCCTCCAAGAGACCCAGTACTTC. It encodes CASSLSLQETQYF.

This chain connects TRBV5-1 to TRBJ1-1; D ambiguous. The CDR3 consists of 13 residues. Germline-derived CDR1 and CDR2 are SGHRS and YFSETQ. V was shortened by 2 bases and J by 8 bases, with 13 bases between the two germline ends. DNA for the CDR3: TGCGCCAGCAGCTTAACGGGGAGCGCCGAAGCTTTCTTT. This gives the protein CASSLTGSAEAFF.

This clone was detected only a few times. The rearrangement joins TRBV30 to TRBJ1-1; possible D gene TRBD1, 6 bases. CDR3 size: 13 residues. The germline gives CDR1 GTSNPN, CDR2 SVGIG (reference sequence). Trimming pared 7 bases from V and 5 bases from J, leaving 17 bases between. The CDR3 loop is CALKGQGLTEAFF. CDR3 bases: TGTGCCTTAAAGGGGCAGGGGTTAACTGAAGCTTTCTTT.

V gene TRBV6-1 combines with J gene TRBJ2-7; 7 bases agree with TRBD1. The CDR3 covers 17 residues. V was pared by 4 bases and J by 2 bases, with 14 bases of the junction left unmatched. CDR1 is MNHNS, CDR2 SASEGT, per germline. The CDR3 sequence is CASSVPSSGTAAYEQYF. CDR3 coding DNA: TGTGCCAGCAGTGTACCGTCATCCGGGACAGCGGCCTACGAGCAGTACTTC.